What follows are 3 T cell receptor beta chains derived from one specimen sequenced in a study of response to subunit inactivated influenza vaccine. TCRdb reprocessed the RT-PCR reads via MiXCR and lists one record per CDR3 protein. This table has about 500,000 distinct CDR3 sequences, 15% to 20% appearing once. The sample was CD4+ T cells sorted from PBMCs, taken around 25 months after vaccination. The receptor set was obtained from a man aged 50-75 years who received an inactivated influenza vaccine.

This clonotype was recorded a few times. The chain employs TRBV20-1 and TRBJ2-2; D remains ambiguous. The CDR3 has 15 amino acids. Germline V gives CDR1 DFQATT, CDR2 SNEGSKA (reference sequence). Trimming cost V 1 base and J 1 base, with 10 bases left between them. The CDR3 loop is CSARVVQKNTGELFF. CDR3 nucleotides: TGCAGTGCTAGAGTCGTACAGAAGAACACCGGGGAGCTGTTTTTT.

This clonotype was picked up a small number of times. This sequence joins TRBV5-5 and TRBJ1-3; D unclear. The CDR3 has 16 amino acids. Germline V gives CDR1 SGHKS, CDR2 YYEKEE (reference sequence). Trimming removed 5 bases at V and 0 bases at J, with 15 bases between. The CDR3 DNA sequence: TGTGCCAGCAGAATCGAGTGGAGTACCTCTGGAAACACCATATATTTT. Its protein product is CASRIEWSTSGNTIYF.

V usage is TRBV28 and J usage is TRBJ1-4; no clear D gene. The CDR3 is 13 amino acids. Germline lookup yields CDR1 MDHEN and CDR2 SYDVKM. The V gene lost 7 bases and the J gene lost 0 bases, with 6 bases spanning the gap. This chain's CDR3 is CASNKATNEKLFF. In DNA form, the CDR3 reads TGTGCCAGCAATAAAGCAACTAATGAAAAACTGTTTTTT.